This T cell receptor (beta chain) was recorded in a study of T cell responses to AZD1222 COVID-19 vaccine. General study points: Samples come after the peak T cell response, not at day 14.

Of note for this clone: Its antigen remains unidentified.

J lost 4 bases, V lost 10 bases, and 13 bases had no gene match. Per germline, CDR1 ENHRY and CDR2 SYGVKD. The CDR3 runs 14 residues. Sequencing used immunoSEQ multiplex PCR; TCRdb keeps in-frame clones, though not all of them. The sample records 150,000 or so clones, about 91% being singletons. The chain uses TRBV10-3 and TRBJ2-7; 7 bases match TRBD1. The TCR sequence derives from an adult who received the AZD1222 COVID-19 vaccine. The specimen comprised peripheral blood, sampled 28 days after the second AZD1222 dose. DNA of the CDR3: TGTGCCACAGAAGAGACAGGGTCGTCGTACGAGCAGTACTTC. This gives the protein CATEETGSSYEQYF.